This T cell receptor (beta chain) was recorded in a study of sequential checkpoint blockade in melanoma. Treatment indicated: randomized to nivolumab then ipilimumab (arm A) or the reverse (arm B). Clones were sequenced by immunoSEQ multiplex PCR, and TCRdb holds only the in-frame ones, with some missing. The sample has 8,500 to 9,500 clones, around 80% seen once. The specimen was CD8+ T cells sorted from blood (inferred from file names), collected from a patient given nivolumab and ipilimumab in sequence. The receptor was isolated from a human donor with melanoma.

The CDR3 DNA sequence: TGTGCCAGTAGAACAGCACAGGCGGACACTGAAGCTTTCTTT. Translating gives CASRTAQADTEAFF. The chain joins TRBV19 to TRBJ1-1, with D maybe TRBD1 (5 bases). The CDR3 totals 14 residues. Germline V gene sequence: CDR1 LNHDA, CDR2 SQIVND (reference sequence). V gave up 6 bases and J gave up 3 bases, with 14 bases separating them.